This T cell receptor (beta chain) was recorded in a study of graft-versus-host responses after intestinal transplantation. The overall study: Transplant recipients had multivisceral, liver-intestinal, or isolated intestinal grafts.

Whole-study results and caveats: HvG clone declines early post-transplant were associated with peak circulating GvH levels.

Germline CDR1 SGHTA, CDR2 FQGNSA. This CDR3 is 17 amino acids long. Losses at the gene ends were 6 bases for V and 4 bases for J; bases not matched to a gene: 13. Notes on this clone: Its antigen is still unknown.

The protocol was immunoSEQ multiplex PCR, while the TCRdb copy is restricted to in-frame clones and leaves out a portion. The sample includes about 36,000 clones, roughly 95% of them seen just once. The TCR was taken from a human donor who was the organ donor for an intestinal transplant. The J gene is TRBJ2-2, the V gene TRBV7-2; TRBD2 matches at 8 bases. The sequenced sample was unstimulated CD4+ T cells sorted from spleen or lymph node cells, obtained before transplant. CDR3 nucleotide sequence: TGTGCCAGCAGACGACCCCTTCCGGGGGGGGCCACCGGGGAGCTGTTTTTT. Its protein product is CASRRPLPGGATGELFF.